This TCR beta chain was captured by sequencing in a study of T cell responses to AZD1222 COVID-19 vaccine (dated by TCRdb to about 2021). Concerning the study at large: AZD1222 recipients whose second dose came at about 4 weeks and those whose second dose came at about 12 weeks were combined into one group, since spike-specific TCR depth and breadth did not differ between the two schedules. Trial participants were enrolled by age into subgroups of 18-55, 56-69 and 70-plus years, and about 150, 27 and 61 TCR-sequenced participants, respectively, were included in these subgroups. A total of under 250 trial participants underwent TCR sequencing, of whom 200 to 220 had received two doses of AZD1222 and about 25 had received two doses of the MenACWY control vaccine.

Beyond this particular receptor, the publication reports: Conclusions about previously exposed vaccinees are limited, since just a handful of AZD1222 recipients were seropositive for SARS-CoV-2 at baseline. Because no samples from the day 14 peak response were available, repertoires could be characterized only after the peak T cell response. Participants were mostly white British, with more females than males. The authors suggested clonal diversity may have been underestimated. Nearly half of unique spike-specific TCRs reportedly recognized epitopes outside regions mutated in the B.1.351 and B.1.1.7 variants. The whole spike protein was spanned by vaccine-associated CD4 TCRs, and dominant responses were seen in regions 160-218 and 743-854. In the small 56-69-year group, the increase in depth fell short of significance, most likely because of low power. After two AZD1222 doses, spike-specific TCR breadth and depth were significantly higher than at day 0 and than in MenACWY recipients.

Concerning this clone: No antigen is known for it. No quality values exist for individual bases; no much larger clone is one base distant.

The CDR3 regions of human TCRbeta chains were analyzed by immunosequencing. On the study's bioinformatics: Repertoire TCRs were matched against a reference library of SARS-CoV-2-specific TCRs generated with the MIRA antigen-specificity platform. Breadth meant the fraction of unique TCRs that were SARS-CoV-2-associated, whereas depth meant the fraction of total T cells that were SARS-CoV-2-associated. Using the MIRA data, each spike-specific TCR was assigned both to the spike region to which the TCR was reactive and to a CD4 or CD8 class. Log10-transformed breadth and depth values were compared by one-way ANOVA with Sidak's multiple comparisons tests. Here the immuneACCESS table is served through TCRdb, limited to in-frame sequences with V and J called. Missing clones are a known gap in these copies; in checked studies unresolved V genes cover under half, and the rest lacks a known reason. The DNA was the basis for D and trimming; V, J and clone size are from that table. This sample holds about 120,000 clones; 75% to 90% were observed only once. Roughly 2.4% of the sample is in the top ten clones.

The CDR3 goes from the cysteine to the phenylalanine over 13 residues. The kept DNA is CDR3 alone, 39 bases in frame from the first base. V was cut back by 0 bases and J by 2 bases, leaving a gap of 7 bases between them. CDR1 and CDR2, per the germline V gene (reference sequence), are GTSNPN and SVGIG. The meaning of the sample's time point label: baseline before first vaccination. The vaccinee samples were drawn from two UK trials, COV001 and COV002, one of which was a single-blind randomized controlled phase 2/3 trial testing AZD1222 (ChAdOx1 nCoV-19) in healthy adults. Trial participant PBMC samples were collected at day 0 and day 28 after the second dose for TCRbeta chain sequencing.

The input for sequencing was peripheral blood, taken on day 0 of AZD1222 vaccination. Recombination connected TRBV30 to TRBJ1-1; a confident D gene designation cannot be given. The TCR originated in an adult in good health. At the DNA level, the sequence is TGTGCCTGGAGTGTATACACCAACACTGAAGCTTTCTTT. This yields the protein CAWSVYTNTEAFF.